This T cell receptor beta chain is from a study of blood T cell repertoires in COVID-19. Measured with immunoSEQ multiplex PCR; TCRdb has only the in-frame clones, and not every one. In the table there are 90,000 to 120,000 clones, about two thirds of which are singletons. CDR3 length equals 19 residues. Trimming removed 4 bases at V and 0 bases at J, with 19 bases between. Germline V gene lookup returns CDR1 MDHEN and CDR2 SYDVKM. The V gene is TRBV28, the J gene TRBJ1-6; D uncertain. Sequenced material: peripheral blood. This TCR came from a woman aged 40 to 50 with acute or convalescent COVID-19. CDR3 residues: CASSSYFTEGSSYNSPLHF. Here the CDR3 DNA reads TGTGCCAGCAGTTCCTACTTTACAGAAGGCAGCTCCTATAATTCACCCCTCCACTTT. Based on the CDR3 plus reference TRBV28 and TRBJ1-6, the full variable domain is DVKVTQSSRYLVKRTGEKVFLECVQDMDHENMFWYRQDPGLGLRLIYFSYDVKMKEKGDIPEGYSVSREKKERFSLILESASTNQTSMYLCASSSYFTEGSSYNSPLHFGNGTRLTVT.